Shown below are 17 T cell receptor beta chains from a single sample sequenced in a study of cytomegalovirus exposure and HLA in healthy donors. In the PCR, 60 Vbeta and 13 Jbeta primers were used. Sequencing was performed with immunoSEQ multiplex PCR; in TCRdb, only in-frame clones are kept and a portion is missing. The top ten hold 1.5% to 2% of the sample, which has under 85,000 clones, 60% to 85% seen once. The material sequenced was PBMCs. Receptors were obtained from a man aged 35 to 55 in good health and CMV-seronegative.

The chain is built from TRBV19 and TRBJ2-7; TRBD2 aligns across 9 bases. The CDR3 has 16 amino acids. The V gene's germline CDR1 is LNHDA and CDR2 SQIVND (reference sequence). J gave up 2 bases and V 3 bases, and 8 bases lay outside the gene matches. The CDR3 loop reads CASSMKAGGRPYEQYF. The CDR3 nucleotides are TGTGCCAGTAGTATGAAGGCGGGAGGGAGGCCCTACGAGCAGTACTTC.

Notes on this clone: One end of the junction fails to match germline, which may point to a read error. CDR3 residues: CSSSLARQLMNTEAFF. The CDR3 region has the DNA TGTTCCAGCAGCTTAGCGCGGCAACTAATGAACACTGAAGCTTTCTTT. This chain uses TRBV7-9 with TRBJ1-1; D gene ambiguous. From germline, CDR1 is SEHNR and CDR2 FQNEAQ (reference sequence). The CDR3 runs to 16 residues.

The sample holds a few counts of this clone. The chain links TRBV2 to TRBJ2-5, with D maybe TRBD1 (5 bases). CDR3 size: 13 residues. The germline CDR1 and CDR2 sequences are SNHLY and FYNNEI. Between the trimmed V and J ends, which lost 0 bases and 4 bases, there was a span of 6 bases. The CDR3 loop is CASSEARGETQYF. The CDR3 coding sequence is TGTGCCAGCAGTGAAGCTAGGGGAGAGACCCAGTACTTC.

This clone appeared a few times. The chain is built from TRBV2 and TRBJ2-5, with TRBD2 matching over 8 bases. V was clipped by 6 bases and J by 4 bases; unmatched bases: 13. Looked up from germline, CDR1 is SNHLY and CDR2 is FYNNEI. This CDR3 spans 16 amino acids. The CDR3 protein is CASRDSSGALGETQYF. The CDR3 DNA is TGTGCCAGCAGGGACAGTAGCGGGGCCCTGGGAGAGACCCAGTACTTC.

V gene TRBV19 combines with J gene TRBJ1-4; 8 positions match TRBD1. The CDR3 runs 15 residues. V gave up 5 bases and J gave up 7 bases; unmatched junction bases: 9. The germline CDR1 and CDR2 sequences are LNHDA and SQIVND (reference sequence). The CDR3: CASSLQGAPGEKLFF. The DNA for the CDR3 is TGTGCCAGTAGTCTCCAGGGGGCGCCGGGTGAAAAACTGTTTTTT.

The gene calls are TRBV6-1 and TRBJ1-2; D is undetermined. The CDR3 totals 14 residues. Trimming stripped 0 bases from V and 6 bases from J, with 11 bases between. In germline, CDR1 is MNHNS, CDR2 SASEGT. As DNA, the CDR3 is TGTGCCAGCAGTGAAGCGTGGGCCGGCGATGGCTACACCTTC. Its translation: CASSEAWAGDGYTF.

This clone was seen once. The chain carries TRBV28 and TRBJ1-2; 11 bases map to TRBD1. Trimming cost V 9 bases and J 2 bases; bases outside gene matches: 8. CDR1 and CDR2 from the germline V gene are MDHEN and SYDVKM. This CDR3 is built from 15 residues. This chain's CDR3 is CASSSWTGGNYGYTF. The CDR3 coding sequence is TGTGCCAGTTCTTCATGGACAGGGGGCAACTATGGCTACACCTTC.

This clone was found a few times. The chain recombines TRBV11-2 with TRBJ2-7; weak D call: TRBD1 (5 bases). Trimming removed 4 bases at V and 1 base at J, with 17 bases between. The germline V gene encodes CDR1 SGHAT and CDR2 FQNNGV. This CDR3 has 16 residues. In DNA form, the CDR3 reads TGTGCCAGCAGCTCGGTAAGACAGCCAAAGTCCTACGAGCAGTACTTC. Protein product: CASSSVRQPKSYEQYF.

The V gene is TRBV5-1, the J gene TRBJ2-1; 11 positions agree with TRBD2. The CDR3 runs to 16 residues. CDR1 and CDR2 (germline): SGHRS, YFSETQ. V was clipped by 7 bases and J by 6 bases; unmatched bases: 12. The CDR3 loop reads CASGSLAGGPFNEQFF. The CDR3 DNA reads TGCGCCAGCGGTTCGTTAGCGGGAGGGCCCTTCAATGAGCAGTTCTTC.

This clone was seen more than once but under ten times. The chain joins TRBV19 to TRBJ1-1; D call uncertain. CDR3 length equals 15 residues. Per germline, CDR1 LNHDA and CDR2 SQIVND (reference sequence). Trimming stripped 9 bases from V and 1 base from J, with 18 bases between. The chain's CDR3 is CASSYTSRRNTEAFF. CDR3 nucleotide sequence: TGTGCCAGCTCTTACACCTCCCGCAGGAACACTGAAGCTTTCTTT. Using reference TRBV19 and TRBJ1-1 for the parts outside the CDR3, the full variable domain is DGGITQSPKYLFRKEGQNVTLSCEQNLNHDAMYWYRQDPGQGLRLIYYSQIVNDFQKGDIAEGYSVSREKKESFPLTVTSAQKNPTAFYLCASSYTSRRNTEAFFGQGTRLTVV.

This clone was recorded a few times. The chain recombines TRBV19 with TRBJ1-1, with 8 bases that match TRBD1. Germline V gene lookup returns CDR1 LNHDA and CDR2 SQIVND (reference sequence). J lost 10 bases, V lost 5 bases, and 6 bases had no gene match. The CDR3 has 12 amino acids. DNA of the CDR3: TGTGCCAGTAGTTACCTTGACAGGGGAGCTTTCTTT. Its translation is CASSYLDRGAFF.

On this clone: At one boundary the junction diverges from the germline segment, which might be a read error. The rearrangement joins TRBV14 to TRBJ2-2, with TRBD1 matching 9 bases. This CDR3 comprises 17 residues. CDR1 SGHDN and CDR2 FVKESK come from the germline V gene. DNA for the CDR3: TGTGCCAGCAGCCAACCTACAGGGGGCGCGAAAACCGGGGAGCTGTTTTTT. It specifies CASSQPTGGAKTGELFF.

Written as DNA, the CDR3 is TGTGCTAGTGGTTTGCAGTTGAACACTGAAGCTTTCTTT. Translating it yields CASGLQLNTEAFF. This sequence joins TRBV12-5 and TRBJ1-1, with unresolved D. CDR1 and CDR2 from the germline V gene are LGHNT and FRNRAP. The CDR3 totals 13 residues. V lost 2 bases and J 0 bases, leaving 4 bases between the germline ends. Looking up the rest from reference TRBV12-5 and TRBJ1-1 gives the full variable domain: DARVTQTPRHKVTEMGQEVTMRCQPILGHNTVFWYRQTMMQGLELLAYFRNRAPLDDSGMPKDRFSAEMPDATLATLKIQPSEPRDSAVYFCASGLQLNTEAFFGQGTRLTVV.

This clone was picked up one time. V and J are TRBV10-2 and TRBJ2-7; D might be TRBD1 (5 bases). Germline V gene lookup returns CDR1 WSHSY and CDR2 SAAADI. This CDR3 comprises 14 residues. V shed 4 bases and J shed 2 bases, with 12 bases lying between them. This chain's CDR3 is CASSAPGKAYEQYF. CDR3 DNA sequence: TGCGCCAGCAGTGCCCCAGGGAAGGCCTACGAGCAGTACTTC.

This chain connects TRBV5-1 to TRBJ1-1; D is ambiguous. Deletions cut 6 bases from V and 2 bases from J, with 14 bases between. The CDR3 spans 14 residues. Per the germline V gene, CDR1 is SGHRS and CDR2 is YFSETQ. CDR3 sequence (DNA): TGCGCCAGCACCCCGGACTGGTTAAACACTGAAGCTTTCTTT. It encodes CASTPDWLNTEAFF.

The chain carries TRBV4-1 and TRBJ2-7; possible D gene TRBD2, 5 bases. V was clipped by 4 bases and J by 3 bases, with 13 bases between them. The germline gives CDR1 MGHRA, CDR2 YSYEKL. The CDR3 spans 14 residues. DNA for the CDR3: TGCGCCAGCAGCCGAGTCCCCCGGGGCTACGAGCAGTACTTC. Translated, it gives CASSRVPRGYEQYF.

The chain uses TRBV27 and TRBJ1-6, with D unclear. CDR3 length equals 17 residues. Germline V gene sequence: CDR1 MNHEY, CDR2 SMNVEV (reference sequence). V was pared by 6 bases and J by 9 bases, with 24 bases between. The DNA of the CDR3 is TGTGCCAGCAGCAAAACGGGGAGGGCGATATGGAGTTCACCCCTCCACTTT. Translating it yields CASSKTGRAIWSSPLHF.